A selection of T cell receptor beta chains follows, all from one sample in a study of identical twins. From the 5' RACE reads, TCRdb called clonotypes with MiXCR, one entry per CDR3 protein. The sample has roughly 700,000 distinct CDR3 sequences, over 8.5% seen once. The same data also went into a second study, on yellow fever vaccine responses in identical twins.

Sequencing was done on a sample of PBMCs. The source of these receptors is a woman aged 18-29 years in good health. Both conserved end residues are part of each CDR3. Each record gives: CDR3 length, D gene, J gene, clone size, V gene, CDR3 DNA, CDR3 protein. A D gene is named only where the DNA matches it firmly. Only some rows state a clone size, as once, few, many or a class for expanded clones.

>14|-|TRBJ2-4|-|TRBV6-9
TGTGCCAGCAGAAGAGTGGGATGCAAAAACATTCAGTACTTC
CASRRVGCKNIQYF
>14|-|TRBJ1-1|many|TRBV7-2
TGTGCCAGCAGCCAGGGACACGCGAACACTGAAGCTTTCTTT
CASSQGHANTEAFF
>15|-|TRBJ2-5|few|TRBV7-2
TGTGCCAGCAGCTTACCCTGGACGGCCCAAGAGACCCAGTACTTC
CASSLPWTAQETQYF
>16|-|TRBJ2-1|few|TRBV9
TGTGCCAGCAGCGTAGTGGGGCTAGCGATTGTAAATAAGCAGTTCTTC
CASSVVGLAIVNKQFF
>21|TRBD2|TRBJ2-3|-|TRBV5-4
TGTGCCAGCAGCTTGGAAGAATTCCCCGGGACTAGCGGGGGTAGCACAGATACGCAGTATTTT
CASSLEEFPGTSGGSTDTQYF
>17|TRBD2|TRBJ2-7|few|TRBV25-1
TGTGCCAGCAGTGATCGCCTAGCGGGGGGTACCTCCTACGAGCAGTACTTC
CASSDRLAGGTSYEQYF
>14|TRBD1|TRBJ2-7|many|TRBV29-1
TGCAGCGTTGAGGGACAGGGGGAAGCCTACGAGCAGTACTTC
CSVEGQGEAYEQYF
>15|TRBD1|TRBJ2-2|-|TRBV27
TGTGCCAGCAGTCCGATACAGGGGAGCACCGGGGAGCTGTTTTTT
CASSPIQGSTGELFF
>15|TRBD2|TRBJ2-7|-|TRBV10-2
TGCGCCAGCAGGCCCCTAGCGGGGCCGTCCTACGAGCAGTACTTC
CASRPLAGPSYEQYF
>15|TRBD2|TRBJ2-7|-|TRBV10-3
TGTGCCATCAGCCAACTAGCGGACAACTCCTACGAGCAGTACTTC
CAISQLADNSYEQYF
>16|-|TRBJ2-7|few|TRBV9
TGTGCCAGTAGGACCGGATTTGATCCCGCATCGGGCGAGCAGTACTTC
CASRTGFDPASGEQYF
>14|-|TRBJ1-1|few|TRBV4-3
TGCGCCAGCAGCCGAGGGTTGGACAGTTCTAGAGCTTTCTTT
CASSRGLDSSRAFF
>16|-|TRBJ2-2|-|TRBV25-1
TGTGCCAGCAGTGAATTTTCGGCAGGGGACACCGGGGAGCTGTTTTTT
CASSEFSAGDTGELFF
>10|-|TRBJ2-5|-|TRBV6-2/TRBV6-3
TGTGCCAGCGGTGGGGGCACCCAGTACTTC
CASGGGTQYF
>15|TRBD1|TRBJ1-5|-|TRBV20-1
TGCAGTGCTAGAGATCTCGGGACAGGCAATCAGCCCCAGCATTTT
CSARDLGTGNQPQHF
>12|-|TRBJ1-1|few|TRBV20-1
TGCAGTGCTGATAATACAGGGTTCGAAGCTTTCTTT
CSADNTGFEAFF
>15|-|TRBJ2-7|many|TRBV7-9
TGTGCCAGCAGCTCCCCTGTGGGGGCTGTCTACGAGCAGTACTTC
CASSSPVGAVYEQYF
>14|-|TRBJ2-7|few|TRBV7-9
TGTGCCAGCAGCTCGGGAGTAGAGGGGTTCGAGCAGTACTTC
CASSSGVEGFEQYF
>13|-|TRBJ1-5|few|TRBV2
TGTGCCAGCAGTGACGGTGGTGGTCAGCCCCAGCATTTT
CASSDGGGQPQHF
>15|-|TRBJ2-5|-|TRBV5-6
TGTGCCAGCAGCTTACCAGCGCTTCAGTTAGGTACCCAGTACTTC
CASSLPALQLGTQYF
>14|TRBD1|TRBJ2-7|medium-sized|TRBV6-2/TRBV6-3
TGTGCCAGCAGTTATAAGACAGGGGGCTACGAGCAGTACTTC
CASSYKTGGYEQYF
>14|TRBD1|TRBJ1-2|-|TRBV20-1
TGCAGTGCAAGGGGACAGGATCTCTACTATGGCTACACCTTC
CSARGQDLYYGYTF
>19|TRBD2|TRBJ2-7|-|TRBV6-1
TGTGCCAGCAGACTACCCCCACACATATCCCGGGACTACCCCTACGAGCAGTACTTC
CASRLPPHISRDYPYEQYF
>18|-|TRBJ2-3|few|TRBV20-1
TGCAGTGCTCCTCGCTCCGGAAGGAAGGGGATAGGGGCAGATACGCAGTATTTT
CSAPRSGRKGIGADTQYF
>12|-|TRBJ1-2|many|TRBV12-3/TRBV12-4
TGTGCCAGCAGTTTTCGTAACTATGGCTACACCTTC
CASSFRNYGYTF
>14|-|TRBJ2-2|-|TRBV19
TGTGCCAGCCGGAAGGCTGTGAACACCGGGGAGCTGTTTTTT
CASRKAVNTGELFF
>16|TRBD1|TRBJ1-3|many|TRBV7-6
TGTGCCAGCAGCTTAGATGAACAGGGGCCCGGAAACACCATATATTTT
CASSLDEQGPGNTIYF
>15|-|TRBJ2-7|many|TRBV7-2
TGTGCCAGCAGCTTAAGTCTAGCCTCCTCCTACGAGCAGTACTTC
CASSLSLASSYEQYF
>14|-|TRBJ2-7|few|TRBV5-4
TGTGCCAGCAGTTCTGGCGAACGCACCTACGAGCAGTACTTC
CASSSGERTYEQYF